This TCR beta chain was retrieved from a study of response to subunit inactivated influenza vaccine. Each CDR3 protein is one row after TCRdb ran MiXCR on the RT-PCR reads. The data contain 500,000 to 600,000 distinct CDR3 sequences, 13% to 15% of them singletons. V dropped 2 bases and J dropped 9 bases, with 21 bases sitting between them. The CDR3 loop spans 16 amino acids. Germline-derived CDR1 and CDR2 are SNHLY and FYNNEI. Findings of the study overall: With each seasonal influenza vaccination, the authors suggested, few new T cells are recruited.

As regards this clonotype: Antigen specificity is unknown.

This chain uses TRBV2 with TRBJ2-3; TRBD1 or TRBD2 may be the D gene (5 bases each). The TCR comes from a man between 50 and 59 years old who received an inactivated influenza vaccine. Sample: PBMCs from blood, taken about 12 days after vaccination. The DNA for the CDR3 is TGTGCCAGCAGTGAACCGAAGGCTACAGCTGGGGACACGCAGTATTTT. It specifies CASSEPKATAGDTQYF. Filled out from reference TRBV2 and TRBJ2-3, the complete variable domain reads EPEVTQTPSHQVTQMGQEVILRCVPISNHLYFYWYRQILGQKVEFLVSFYNNEISEKSEIFDDQFSVERPDGSNFTLKIRSTKLEDSAMYFCASSEPKATAGDTQYFGPGTRLTVL.